This T cell receptor beta chain was recovered during a study of control samples from healthy donors and cancer patients. Sequenced by immunoSEQ multiplex PCR; TCRdb stores in-frame clones only, minus some. The sample has roughly 200,000 clones; 90% to 95% are singletons. As regards this clone: Mismatch with germline at one junction end may stem from a read error.

The CDR3 contains 15 residues. Germline assignment: CDR1 LGHDT and CDR2 YNNKEL (reference sequence). The rearrangement joins TRBV3-1 (or the pseudogene TRBV3-2) to TRBJ2-3; 8 bases are a match to TRBD2. The TCR comes from a man aged 30-40 years in good health. The source material was blood. DNA of the CDR3: TGTGCCAGCAGTCAAGTGACTAGCGTAACAGATACGCAGTATTTT. It yields the protein CASSQVTSVTDTQYF.